These 25 T cell receptor beta chains share one sample of origin, sequenced in a study of blood T cell repertoires in COVID-19 (dated by TCRdb to between 2020 and 2021). The library was built by means of the immunoSEQ multiplex PCR assay. This is the immuneACCESS table as TCRdb keeps it, with only in-frame sequences that have V and J called. A part of the clones is gone; compared with another copy, unresolved V genes explain less than half, and the rest is unexplained. In all, the sample holds approximately 280,000 clones, and 89% of those were seen once. The ten biggest clones cover 2.2% of the sample. Sequenced: peripheral blood. These receptors came from a man aged 45 to 65 with acute or convalescent COVID-19.

The chain links TRBV7-9 to TRBJ2-7, with TRBD2 identical over 8 bases. Germline assignment: CDR1 SEHNR and CDR2 FQNEAQ (reference sequence). CDR3 length: 16 amino acids. V lost 1 base and J lost 1; bases outside the gene matches: 6. CDR3 in DNA: TGTGCCAGCAGCTTAGGTGGCGGGAGGCCATCCTACGAGCAGTACTTC. The encoded protein is CASSLGGGRPSYEQYF.

The genes are TRBV7-9 and TRBJ2-4; a possible D gene is TRBD1 (5 bases). Per germline, CDR1 SEHNR and CDR2 FQNEAQ (reference sequence). Trimming shortened V by 2 bases and J by 6 bases, and 8 bases separated the two germline ends. This CDR3 comprises 13 residues. CDR3 in amino acids: CASSLSTANIQYF. The CDR3 region has the DNA TGTGCCAGCAGCTTATCGACAGCAAACATTCAGTACTTC. Supplemented by reference TRBV7-9 and TRBJ2-4, the full variable domain reads DTGVSQNPRHKITKRGQNVTFRCDPISEHNRLYWYRQTLGQGPEFLTYFQNEAQLEKSRLLSDRFSAERPKGSFSTLEIQRTEQGDSAMYLCASSLSTANIQYFGAGTRLSVL.

The chain recombines TRBV3-1 (or the pseudogene TRBV3-2) with TRBJ2-1, with 8 bases that match TRBD2. This CDR3 is built from 16 residues. V was clipped by 1 base and J by 6 bases; unmatched bases: 8. From germline, CDR1 is LGHDT and CDR2 YNNKEL (reference sequence). The chain's CDR3 is CASSQVVGRGVNEQFF. The CDR3 nucleotides are TGTGCCAGCAGCCAAGTAGTAGGGCGGGGGGTCAATGAGCAGTTCTTC.

The chain carries TRBV29-1 and TRBJ1-1, with D possibly being TRBD1 (5 bases). V lost 3 bases, J lost 10 bases, and 12 bases lay in between. This CDR3 region has 11 residues. CDR1 is SQVTM, CDR2 ANQGSEA, per germline. The CDR3 protein is CSVDPDSRAFF. For the CDR3, the DNA is TGCAGCGTTGACCCCGACAGTCGAGCTTTCTTT.

The chain employs TRBV6-1 and TRBJ1-6, with 11 bases lining up with TRBD1. From germline, CDR1 is MNHNS and CDR2 SASEGT. CDR3 length equals 15 residues. V lost 6 bases to trimming and J lost 6 bases; unmatched junction nucleotides: 4. In DNA, the CDR3 is TGTGCCAGCAGGGACAGGGGGCTCGGTAATTCACCCCTCCACTTT. It translates to CASRDRGLGNSPLHF.

The rearrangement joins TRBV6-5 to TRBJ2-2; no reliable D call. CDR1 is MNHEY and CDR2 is SVGAGI in the germline V gene. The germline V and J ends were trimmed by 4 bases and 1 base, with 10 bases remaining between them. The CDR3 contains 15 residues. CDR3 DNA: TGTGCCAGCAGTTCCTACGCCCTGAACACCGGGGAGCTGTTTTTT. It specifies CASSSYALNTGELFF.

The chain employs TRBV6-4 and TRBJ1-5, with D perhaps matching TRBD1 (6 bases). The CDR3 has 13 amino acids. The germline gives CDR1 MRHNA, CDR2 SNTAGT. V lost 5 bases, J lost 4 bases, and 9 bases lay in between. The CDR3 is CASSSTGNQPQHF. The CDR3 coding sequence is TGTGCCAGCAGTTCAACAGGGAATCAGCCCCAGCATTTT.

This clone was seen once. V usage is TRBV5-4 and J usage is TRBJ1-1, with D possibly being TRBD1 (6 bases). The CDR3 runs 16 residues. The V gene lost 6 bases and the J gene lost 3 bases, with 21 bases spanning the gap. Per the germline V gene, CDR1 is SGHNT and CDR2 is YYREEE (reference sequence). The CDR3 DNA is TGTGCCAGCACCTCCCCCGAGGGGGTTCCGGACACTGAAGCTTTCTTT. Translation gives CASTSPEGVPDTEAFF. Full variable domain (missing parts from reference TRBV5-4 and TRBJ1-1): ETGVTQSPTHLIKTRGQQVTLRCSSQSGHNTVSWYQQALGQGPQFIFQYYREEENGRGNFPPRFSGLQFPNYSSELNVNALELDDSALYLCASTSPEGVPDTEAFFGQGTRLTVV.

The rearrangement links TRBV12-3 or TRBV12-4 to TRBJ2-2; no firm D call. This CDR3 contains 12 residues. V gave up 4 bases and J gave up 7 bases, with 7 bases separating them. The CDR3 region has the DNA TGTGCCAGCAGTTCCCTCGGCGGGGAGCTGTTTTTT. Translating gives CASSSLGGELFF.

This rearrangement joins TRBV18 to TRBJ2-3; D perhaps matches TRBD2 (7 bases). This CDR3 region has 16 residues. V gave up 3 bases and J gave up 1 base, with 14 bases separating them. The germline CDR1 and CDR2 sequences are KGHSH and LQKENI. The CDR3 DNA reads as TGTGCCAGCTCACCTCGGGGGGCCGGGGGCACAGATACGCAGTATTTT. This translates into CASSPRGAGGTDTQYF.

The rearrangement joins TRBV6-5 to TRBJ1-1, with TRBD1 as a possible D gene (6 bases). There are 15 residues in the CDR3. Per the germline V gene, CDR1 is MNHEY and CDR2 is SVGAGI. V was trimmed by 0 bases and J by 3 bases, leaving 11 bases between them. Written as DNA, the CDR3 is TGTGCCAGCAGTTACTCGAACAGGGCGGACACTGAAGCTTTCTTT. Amino acid sequence: CASSYSNRADTEAFF.

The V gene is TRBV7-8, the J gene TRBJ2-7; 7 bases are shared with TRBD1. The V gene's germline CDR1 is SGHVS and CDR2 FQNEAQ. V lost 5 bases and J lost 4; bases outside the gene matches: 14. CDR3 size: 16 residues. The CDR3 protein is CASSPAPGTASYEQYF. In DNA, the CDR3 is TGTGCCAGCAGCCCAGCCCCCGGGACAGCCTCTTACGAGCAGTACTTC.

The chain is built from TRBV19 and TRBJ2-1; D remains unclear. Germline loops: CDR1 LNHDA, CDR2 SQIVND (reference sequence). The CDR3 sequence is 16 residues long. The ends were cut back, 9 bases at V and 0 bases at J, with 18 bases in the middle. In nucleotides, the CDR3 is TGTGCCAGCAGCTCCCTTGGCGGCCACTCCTACAATGAGCAGTTCTTC. Protein product: CASSSLGGHSYNEQFF.

The chain links TRBV9 to TRBJ2-1; possible D gene TRBD1, 7 bases. This CDR3 has 15 residues. The V end was cut by 4 bases, the J end by 8 bases, with 19 bases between. Germline assignment: CDR1 SGDLS and CDR2 YYNGEE. CDR3 residues: CASSPLASQGDEQFF. The CDR3 coding sequence is TGTGCCAGCAGCCCACTAGCTTCCCAGGGGGATGAGCAGTTCTTC.

J is TRBJ2-2 and V is TRBV6-5, with 7 nucleotides matching TRBD2. The CDR3 contains 15 residues. V trimming: 6 bases; J trimming: 1 base; junction bases outside the gene matches: 5. CDR1 and CDR2 (germline): MNHEY, SVGAGI. CDR3 bases: TGTGCCAGCAGGCGGGGGTTTGTGAACACCGGGGAGCTGTTTTTT. This codes for CASRRGFVNTGELFF.

The rearrangement links TRBV19 to TRBJ1-2, with TRBD1 as a possible D gene (5 bases). The CDR3 covers 18 residues. Germline-derived CDR1 and CDR2 are LNHDA and SQIVND (reference sequence). V was cut by 6 bases and J by 8 bases, with 31 bases left in between. The CDR3 loop reads CASSPNPMGGARLGGYTF. The CDR3 DNA sequence: TGTGCCAGTAGCCCTAATCCTATGGGAGGGGCCAGACTGGGAGGCTACACCTTC. The variable domain in full, completed from reference TRBV19 and TRBJ1-2, reads DGGITQSPKYLFRKEGQNVTLSCEQNLNHDAMYWYRQDPGQGLRLIYYSQIVNDFQKGDIAEGYSVSREKKESFPLTVTSAQKNPTAFYLCASSPNPMGGARLGGYTFGSGTRLTVV.

The chain carries TRBV30 and TRBJ1-3, with D possibly matching TRBD1 (5 bases). CDR1 GTSNPN and CDR2 SVGIG come from the germline V gene (reference sequence). V was clipped by 3 bases and J by 2 bases, with 8 bases between them. The CDR3 is 13 residues long. Written as DNA, the CDR3 is TGTGCCTGGAGGGGGCTCCCTGGAAACACCATATATTTT. The encoded protein is CAWRGLPGNTIYF.

This chain links TRBV19 with TRBJ2-7, with 9 bases aligning to TRBD1. The germline V gene encodes CDR1 LNHDA and CDR2 SQIVND (reference sequence). Trimming removed 3 bases from V and 5 bases from J; junction bases left unmatched: 8. This CDR3 has 15 amino acids. This chain's CDR3 is CASSIPGTGPDEQYF. DNA of the CDR3: TGTGCCAGTAGTATCCCCGGGACAGGGCCTGACGAGCAGTACTTC.

This clone appeared a few times. The CDR3 DNA is TGTGCCAGTAGTATAGGGAGGGGGGGGCCTCCCTACAATGAGCAGTTCTTC. Encoded protein: CASSIGRGGPPYNEQFF. This chain uses TRBV19 with TRBJ2-1; TRBD2 might be the D (7 bases). Germline values: CDR1 LNHDA, CDR2 SQIVND (reference sequence). The V end lost 1 base, the J end lost 2 bases, and 15 bases lay between the germline ends. The CDR3 has 17 residues.

The J gene is TRBJ2-7, the V gene TRBV7-9; D is possibly TRBD2 (5 bases). CDR3 length: 14 residues. From germline, CDR1 is SEHNR and CDR2 FQNEAQ (reference sequence). Trimming left V 6 bases short and J 1 base short, with 13 bases between. CDR3 nucleotide sequence: TGTGCCAGCAGTTCAATACTAGTTTCCTACGAGCAGTACTTC. Translated: CASSSILVSYEQYF.

The chain combines TRBV2 with TRBJ1-2, with TRBD1 matching 8 bases. After removal of 1 base from V and 4 bases from J, the junction contained 5 bases not matched to a gene. CDR1 SNHLY and CDR2 FYNNEI come from the germline V gene. CDR3 size: 15 residues. The CDR3 DNA follows: TGTGCCAGCAGTGAAGGGCAGGGGGCGGTCTATGGCTACACCTTC. This translates into CASSEGQGAVYGYTF.

This clone was seen more than once but under ten times. The chain joins TRBV4-2 to TRBJ2-5; weak D call: TRBD2 (5 bases). This CDR3 spans 17 amino acids. From germline, CDR1 is LGHNA and CDR2 YNFKEQ. Trimming removed 1 base at V and 2 bases at J, with 17 bases between. CDR3 residues: CASSQGEIGLAQETQYF. CDR3 coding DNA: TGTGCCAGCAGCCAAGGGGAAATAGGACTTGCACAAGAGACCCAGTACTTC.

The chain recombines TRBV2 with TRBJ1-1; 7 bases fit TRBD1. In germline, CDR1 is SNHLY, CDR2 FYNNEI. Trimming at V came to 7 bases and at J to 0 bases, leaving 5 bases not matched to a gene. The CDR3 has 14 amino acids. This CDR3 is CASTGTVMNTEAFF. CDR3 coding DNA: TGTGCCAGCACGGGGACAGTTATGAACACTGAAGCTTTCTTT.

The CDR3 spells CASSSPGTGSTDTQYF. CDR3 sequence (DNA): TGTGCCAGCAGTTCCCCCGGGACAGGAAGCACAGATACGCAGTATTTT. The V and J genes are TRBV27 and TRBJ2-3; TRBD1 matches 8 bases. Germline V CDR1 and CDR2: MNHEY, SMNVEV (reference sequence). The CDR3 is made up of 16 amino acids. V shed 4 bases, J shed 0 bases, and the junction held 6 bases outside the gene matches.

V and J are TRBV4-1 and TRBJ1-2, with D uncertain. This CDR3 spans 14 amino acids. Trimming stripped 4 bases from V and 2 bases from J, with 11 bases between. Germline V gives CDR1 MGHRA, CDR2 YSYEKL. The CDR3 is CASSPTHGNYGYTF. Written as DNA, the CDR3 is TGCGCCAGCAGCCCGACCCACGGGAACTATGGCTACACCTTC.